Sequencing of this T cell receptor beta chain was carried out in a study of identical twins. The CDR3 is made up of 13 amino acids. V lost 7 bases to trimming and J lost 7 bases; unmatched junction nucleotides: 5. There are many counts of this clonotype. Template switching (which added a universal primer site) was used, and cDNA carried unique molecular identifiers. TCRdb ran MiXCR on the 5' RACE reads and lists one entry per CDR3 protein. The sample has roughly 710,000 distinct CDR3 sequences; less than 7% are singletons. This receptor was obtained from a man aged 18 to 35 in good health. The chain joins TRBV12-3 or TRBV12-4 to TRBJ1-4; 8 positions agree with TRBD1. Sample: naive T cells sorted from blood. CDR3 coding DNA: TGTGCCAGCACAGGGGGCGGGCGTGAAAAACTGTTTTTT. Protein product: CASTGGGREKLFF.